These 13 T cell receptor beta chains share one sample of origin, sequenced in a study of blood T cells in healthy people across ages. It was with a sample-barcoded 5' primer and a J-beta primer mix that a second PCR of roughly 7 to 12 cycles was run. TCRdb called the 5' RACE reads again in MiXCR, with one record for every CDR3 protein. The sample comprises under 1,000,000 distinct CDR3 sequences, roughly 34% of which are singletons, and about an eighth rests with the top ten. Sequenced material: blood. The receptors derive from a man aged 18 to 30 in good health.

This clonotype showed up many times. This chain links TRBV10-3 with TRBJ1-2, with 11 bases aligning to TRBD1. The trim removed 7 bases at V and 8 bases at J, leaving 6 bases unmatched. The CDR3 sequence is 13 residues long. Germline-derived CDR1 and CDR2 are ENHRY and SYGVKD. The CDR3: CAITTGQGVGYTF. Here the CDR3 DNA reads TGTGCCATCACTACGGGACAGGGGGTCGGCTACACCTTC.

J is TRBJ1-3 and V is TRBV5-4, with 8 nucleotides matching TRBD1. CDR3 length: 15 amino acids. The ends lost 4 bases at V and 6 bases at J; junction bases unmatched: 9. The germline CDR1 and CDR2 sequences are SGHNT and YYREEE (reference sequence). The CDR3 loop is CASSAQPGQENTIYF. Written as DNA, the CDR3 is TGTGCCAGCAGCGCGCAGCCGGGACAGGAAAACACCATATATTTT.

The chain links TRBV9 to TRBJ2-3; 7 nucleotides agree with TRBD2. CDR3 size: 15 residues. J gave up 4 bases and V 0 bases, and 5 bases lay outside the gene matches. Germline V gives CDR1 SGDLS, CDR2 YYNGEE. CDR3 protein: CASSVDGGSADTQYF. The CDR3 region has the DNA TGTGCCAGCAGCGTAGACGGGGGGAGCGCAGATACGCAGTATTTT.

V gene TRBV9 combines with J gene TRBJ1-6, with D unclear. Germline V gene lookup returns CDR1 SGDLS and CDR2 YYNGEE. This CDR3 region has 14 residues. The V end lost 3 bases, the J end lost 7 bases, and 11 bases lay between the germline ends. The CDR3 sequence: CASSGREWNSPLHF. CDR3 DNA: TGTGCCAGCAGCGGACGGGAATGGAATTCACCCCTCCACTTT. The full variable domain, completed using reference TRBV9 and TRBJ1-6, is DSGVTQTPKHLITATGQRVTLRCSPRSGDLSVYWYQQSLDQGLQFLIQYYNGEERAKGNILERFSAQQFPDLHSELNLSSLELGDSALYFCASSGREWNSPLHFGNGTRLTVT.

This clonotype was counted a few times. J is TRBJ2-7 and V is TRBV7-9, with 9 bases fitting TRBD1. Germline CDR1 is SEHNR and CDR2 is FQNEAQ (reference sequence). Trimming removed 4 bases from V and 6 bases from J; junction bases left unmatched: 7. The CDR3 totals 14 residues. CDR3 DNA: TGTGCCAGCAGCTGGGACAGGGTGTCCCCCGAGCAGTACTTC. This codes for CASSWDRVSPEQYF. Using reference TRBV7-9 and TRBJ2-7 for the parts outside the CDR3, the full variable domain is DTGVSQNPRHKITKRGQNVTFRCDPISEHNRLYWYRQTLGQGPEFLTYFQNEAQLEKSRLLSDRFSAERPKGSFSTLEIQRTEQGDSAMYLCASSWDRVSPEQYFGPGTRLTVT.

This clonotype was seen only a few times. The V call is TRBV7-2, the J call TRBJ2-2; D remains unclear. Looked up from germline, CDR1 is SGHTA and CDR2 is FQGNSA. V lost 1 base and J lost 5, with 11 bases in between. The CDR3 length is 15 residues. The CDR3 region has the DNA TGTGCCAGCAGCTTAGACCCTCTGGGAACCGGGGAGCTGTTTTTT. Its protein is CASSLDPLGTGELFF.

The J gene is TRBJ1-6, the V gene TRBV14, with D possibly being TRBD1 (6 bases). Trimming stripped 5 bases from V and 7 bases from J, with 12 bases between. This CDR3 region has 14 residues. CDR1 is SGHDN, CDR2 FVKESK, per germline. Here the CDR3 DNA reads TGTGCCAGCAGCATCCGGACAGAGAATTCACCCCTCCACTTT. It translates to CASSIRTENSPLHF.

Notes on this clonotype: A much larger clone differs by one base, so this may be a read error. Here the CDR3 DNA reads TGCAGCCACTTAGTAGGGGACACTGAAGCTTTCTTT. Protein sequence: CSHLVGDTEAFF. This rearrangement joins TRBV20-1 to TRBJ1-1; TRBD1 might be the D (5 bases). The germline gives CDR1 DFQATT, CDR2 SNEGSKA (reference sequence). CDR3 length equals 12 residues.

The rearrangement uses TRBV10-3 and TRBJ2-6; TRBD2 agrees at 15 bases. Germline loops: CDR1 ENHRY, CDR2 SYGVKD. V was pared by 6 bases and J by 8 bases, with 2 bases of the junction left unmatched. This CDR3 has 15 amino acids. The CDR3 spells CAISGTSGGPNVLTF. DNA of the CDR3: TGTGCCATCAGCGGGACTAGCGGGGGGCCCAACGTCCTGACTTTC.

Only a few counts were recorded for this clonotype. V usage is TRBV5-1 and J usage is TRBJ1-2, with TRBD1 as a possible D gene (5 bases). The germline CDR1 and CDR2 sequences are SGHRS and YFSETQ. The V gene lost 0 bases and the J gene lost 4 bases, with 13 bases spanning the gap. The CDR3 totals 15 residues. The CDR3 spells CASSLDGTLGYGYTF. The DNA for the CDR3 is TGCGCCAGCAGCTTGGACGGGACGCTGGGCTATGGCTACACCTTC.

A note on this clonotype: At one of its ends the junction is not consistent with the germline gene, which may arise from a read error. The rearrangement uses TRBV25-1 and TRBJ2-1, with 10 bases lining up with TRBD2. This CDR3 is built from 16 residues. Germline lookup yields CDR1 MGHDK and CDR2 SYGVNS. Written as DNA, the CDR3 is TGTGCCAGCAGTGAACGACTAGCGGGCCCCTACAAGGAGCAGTTCTTC. This gives the protein CASSERLAGPYKEQFF. Full variable domain (missing parts from reference TRBV25-1 and TRBJ2-1): EADIYQTPRYLVIGTGKKITLECSQTMGHDKMYWYQQDPGMELHLIHYSYGVNSTEKGDLSSESTVSRIRTEHFPLTLESARPSHTSQYLCASSERLAGPYKEQFFGPGTRLTVL.

This clonotype has a handful of counts. The chain couples TRBV2 to TRBJ1-2; 7 bases are a match to TRBD1. V dropped 4 bases and J dropped 8; count of bases not matched to a gene: 13. This CDR3 is built from 15 residues. Germline assignment: CDR1 SNHLY and CDR2 FYNNEI. Written as DNA, the CDR3 is TGTGCCAGCAGTGGAGGGACAGCCGGGAAGTTAGGCTACACCTTC. It codes for CASSGGTAGKLGYTF.

The rearrangement joins TRBV7-9 to TRBJ2-1, with a tentative D call TRBD2 (6 bases). CDR1 SEHNR and CDR2 FQNEAQ come from the germline V gene (reference sequence). CDR3 length: 14 amino acids. V gave up 2 bases and J gave up 3 bases, with 8 bases separating them. The CDR3 DNA sequence: TGTGCCAGCAGCTTAAGCGGGCGCTACAATGAGCAGTTCTTC. This sequence encodes CASSLSGRYNEQFF.